The rows below give T cell receptor beta chains drawn from one sample of a study of blood T cell repertoires in COVID-19. The repertoire was sequenced with immunoSEQ multiplex PCR; TCRdb's copy has only in-frame clones and lacks some. Of about 40,000 clones listed, 80% to 95% are singletons. The sequenced material came from peripheral blood. The receptors stem from a woman of 80 years or more with acute or convalescent COVID-19. Both conserved end residues are part of each CDR3. The D gene is left open where the match is weak. The size of a clone is reported for some rows only, either as once, few or many, or as a class for expanded clones.

size: .; J: TRBJ2-1; V: TRBV7-3; D: TRBD1; CDR3: CASSLNRGTYNEQFF; DNA: TGTGCCAGCAGCTTAAACAGGGGTACCTACAATGAGCAGTTCTTC
size: .; J: TRBJ2-1; V: TRBV5-1; D: .; CDR3: CASSFFAGSSYNEQFF; DNA: TGCGCCAGCAGCTTCTTCGCGGGGAGCTCCTACAATGAGCAGTTCTTC
size: .; J: TRBJ1-5; V: TRBV30; D: TRBD1; CDR3: CAWTGGTGVGQPQHF; DNA: TGTGCCTGGACCGGGGGGACAGGGGTGGGTCAGCCCCAGCATTTT
size: .; J: TRBJ1-5; V: TRBV6-5; D: .; CDR3: CASSLDRYNQPQHF; DNA: TGTGCCAGCAGTCTAGACAGGTACAATCAGCCCCAGCATTTT
size: .; J: TRBJ2-7; V: TRBV5-1; D: TRBD1; CDR3: CASSILPGQALEQYF; DNA: TGCGCCAGCAGCATTCTTCCGGGACAGGCCCTCGAGCAGTACTTC
size: .; J: TRBJ1-4; V: TRBV7-2; D: TRBD1; CDR3: CASSPRTGINEKLFF; DNA: TGTGCCAGCAGCCCCCGGACAGGGATTAATGAAAAACTGTTTTTT
size: .; J: TRBJ1-5; V: TRBV6-1; D: .; CDR3: CASSEDLRNQPQHF; DNA: TGTGCCAGCAGTGAAGACCTCCGGAATCAGCCCCAGCATTTT
size: once; J: TRBJ2-3; V: TRBV11-2; D: .; CDR3: CASSFLQAPDTQYF; DNA: TGTGCCAGCAGCTTTCTACAGGCGCCAGATACGCAGTATTTT
size: .; J: TRBJ1-1; V: TRBV3-1/TRBV3-2; D: .; CDR3: CASSPWAAGGEAFF; DNA: TGTGCCAGCAGCCCTTGGGCAGCCGGGGGTGAAGCTTTCTTT
size: .; J: TRBJ1-3; V: TRBV9; D: .; CDR3: CASSVATAGGNTIYF; DNA: TGTGCCAGCAGCGTAGCTACGGCAGGTGGAAACACCATATATTTT
size: .; J: TRBJ1-6; V: TRBV30; D: TRBD1; CDR3: CAWSRQGDGSPLHF; DNA: TGTGCCTGGAGTAGACAGGGGGATGGATCACCCCTCCACTTT
size: .; J: TRBJ2-6; V: TRBV28; D: .; CDR3: CASSPPLGISGANVLTF; DNA: TGTGCCAGCAGTCCACCCCTCGGTATCTCTGGGGCCAACGTCCTGACTTTC
size: .; J: TRBJ2-3; V: TRBV9; D: TRBD2; CDR3: CASSLQGLAGGTSTDTQYF; DNA: TGTGCCAGCAGCCTCCAGGGACTAGCGGGGGGGACGAGCACAGATACGCAGTATTTT
size: .; J: TRBJ2-1; V: TRBV5-1; D: .; CDR3: CASSPGLDHEQFF; DNA: TGCGCCAGCAGCCCTGGACTGGACCATGAGCAGTTCTTC
size: .; J: TRBJ1-4; V: TRBV5-1; D: TRBD1; CDR3: CASSSGQGLEKLFF; DNA: TGCGCCAGCAGCTCGGGACAGGGACTCGAGAAACTGTTTTTT
size: .; J: TRBJ1-6; V: TRBV2; D: TRBD1; CDR3: CASSYPGQPSPLHF; DNA: TGTGCCAGCAGCTACCCGGGACAGCCCTCACCCCTCCACTTT
size: few; J: TRBJ1-2; V: TRBV5-4; D: .; CDR3: CASIPGGSLSGYGYTF; DNA: TGTGCCAGCATCCCGGGGGGCAGTCTCTCTGGCTATGGCTACACCTTC
size: .; J: TRBJ1-6; V: TRBV3-1/TRBV3-2; D: TRBD1; CDR3: CASSYGQGPNSPLHF; DNA: TGTGCCAGCAGCTACGGACAGGGTCCTAATTCACCCCTCCACTTT
size: .; J: TRBJ1-1; V: TRBV18; D: .; CDR3: CASSPAANTEAFF; DNA: TGTGCCAGCTCACCAGCGGCGAACACTGAAGCTTTCTTT
size: .; J: TRBJ1-6; V: TRBV6-2/TRBV6-3; D: TRBD1; CDR3: CASSWGQGRENSPLHF; DNA: TGTGCCAGCAGTTGGGGACAGGGCCGGGAGAATTCACCCCTCCACTTT
size: .; J: TRBJ2-7; V: TRBV7-9; D: .; CDR3: CASSLGGDWGGTYEQYF; DNA: TGTGCCAGCAGCTTAGGTGGGGATTGGGGCGGAACCTACGAGCAGTACTTC
size: .; J: TRBJ2-3; V: TRBV29-1; D: TRBD1; CDR3: CSVELPGQEGYF; DNA: TGCAGCGTTGAATTGCCGGGACAGGAAGGATATTTT
size: .; J: TRBJ1-5; V: TRBV24-1; D: TRBD1; CDR3: CATSDGQGEAPQHF; DNA: TGTGCCACCAGTGATGGACAGGGGGAAGCGCCCCAGCATTTT
size: .; J: TRBJ1-2; V: TRBV5-1; D: .; CDR3: CASSLGGVNPTNYGYTF; DNA: TGCGCCAGCAGCTTGGGGGGGGTAAACCCCACTAACTATGGCTACACCTTC
size: .; J: TRBJ1-1; V: TRBV12-3/TRBV12-4; D: .; CDR3: CASSPTWVTEAFF; DNA: TGTGCCAGCAGCCCGACATGGGTCACTGAAGCTTTCTTT
size: .; J: TRBJ1-1; V: TRBV19; D: .; CDR3: CASTPLGGTEAFF; DNA: TGTGCCAGTACCCCACTGGGGGGTACTGAAGCTTTCTTT
size: .; J: TRBJ2-3; V: TRBV30; D: TRBD2; CDR3: CAWRVAGGAPDTQYF; DNA: TGTGCCTGGAGAGTTGCGGGGGGAGCCCCAGATACGCAGTATTTT
size: .; J: TRBJ1-4; V: TRBV5-1; D: TRBD1; CDR3: CASSLAGTVEKLFF; DNA: TGCGCCAGCAGCTTGGCAGGGACAGTTGAAAAACTGTTTTTT
size: .; J: TRBJ2-1; V: TRBV6-1; D: TRBD2; CDR3: CASSEMGLPGEEQFF; DNA: TGTGCCAGCAGTGAAATGGGACTACCCGGAGAAGAGCAGTTCTTC
size: .; J: TRBJ1-1; V: TRBV28; D: .; CDR3: CASSLTGHENTEAFF; DNA: TGTGCCAGCAGTTTAACAGGACACGAAAACACTGAAGCTTTCTTT
size: .; J: TRBJ2-3; V: TRBV30; D: .; CDR3: CAWSVEGRDTQYF; DNA: TGTGCCTGGAGTGTAGAGGGGAGGGATACGCAGTATTTT
size: once; J: TRBJ2-1; V: TRBV6-4; D: .; CDR3: CASSLEGSNEQFF; DNA: TGTGCCAGCAGCCTAGAGGGCTCCAATGAGCAGTTCTTC
size: .; J: TRBJ1-2; V: TRBV6-5; D: .; CDR3: CASSPQRGGPYGYTF; DNA: TGTGCCAGCAGCCCCCAGAGAGGGGGTCCCTATGGCTACACCTTC